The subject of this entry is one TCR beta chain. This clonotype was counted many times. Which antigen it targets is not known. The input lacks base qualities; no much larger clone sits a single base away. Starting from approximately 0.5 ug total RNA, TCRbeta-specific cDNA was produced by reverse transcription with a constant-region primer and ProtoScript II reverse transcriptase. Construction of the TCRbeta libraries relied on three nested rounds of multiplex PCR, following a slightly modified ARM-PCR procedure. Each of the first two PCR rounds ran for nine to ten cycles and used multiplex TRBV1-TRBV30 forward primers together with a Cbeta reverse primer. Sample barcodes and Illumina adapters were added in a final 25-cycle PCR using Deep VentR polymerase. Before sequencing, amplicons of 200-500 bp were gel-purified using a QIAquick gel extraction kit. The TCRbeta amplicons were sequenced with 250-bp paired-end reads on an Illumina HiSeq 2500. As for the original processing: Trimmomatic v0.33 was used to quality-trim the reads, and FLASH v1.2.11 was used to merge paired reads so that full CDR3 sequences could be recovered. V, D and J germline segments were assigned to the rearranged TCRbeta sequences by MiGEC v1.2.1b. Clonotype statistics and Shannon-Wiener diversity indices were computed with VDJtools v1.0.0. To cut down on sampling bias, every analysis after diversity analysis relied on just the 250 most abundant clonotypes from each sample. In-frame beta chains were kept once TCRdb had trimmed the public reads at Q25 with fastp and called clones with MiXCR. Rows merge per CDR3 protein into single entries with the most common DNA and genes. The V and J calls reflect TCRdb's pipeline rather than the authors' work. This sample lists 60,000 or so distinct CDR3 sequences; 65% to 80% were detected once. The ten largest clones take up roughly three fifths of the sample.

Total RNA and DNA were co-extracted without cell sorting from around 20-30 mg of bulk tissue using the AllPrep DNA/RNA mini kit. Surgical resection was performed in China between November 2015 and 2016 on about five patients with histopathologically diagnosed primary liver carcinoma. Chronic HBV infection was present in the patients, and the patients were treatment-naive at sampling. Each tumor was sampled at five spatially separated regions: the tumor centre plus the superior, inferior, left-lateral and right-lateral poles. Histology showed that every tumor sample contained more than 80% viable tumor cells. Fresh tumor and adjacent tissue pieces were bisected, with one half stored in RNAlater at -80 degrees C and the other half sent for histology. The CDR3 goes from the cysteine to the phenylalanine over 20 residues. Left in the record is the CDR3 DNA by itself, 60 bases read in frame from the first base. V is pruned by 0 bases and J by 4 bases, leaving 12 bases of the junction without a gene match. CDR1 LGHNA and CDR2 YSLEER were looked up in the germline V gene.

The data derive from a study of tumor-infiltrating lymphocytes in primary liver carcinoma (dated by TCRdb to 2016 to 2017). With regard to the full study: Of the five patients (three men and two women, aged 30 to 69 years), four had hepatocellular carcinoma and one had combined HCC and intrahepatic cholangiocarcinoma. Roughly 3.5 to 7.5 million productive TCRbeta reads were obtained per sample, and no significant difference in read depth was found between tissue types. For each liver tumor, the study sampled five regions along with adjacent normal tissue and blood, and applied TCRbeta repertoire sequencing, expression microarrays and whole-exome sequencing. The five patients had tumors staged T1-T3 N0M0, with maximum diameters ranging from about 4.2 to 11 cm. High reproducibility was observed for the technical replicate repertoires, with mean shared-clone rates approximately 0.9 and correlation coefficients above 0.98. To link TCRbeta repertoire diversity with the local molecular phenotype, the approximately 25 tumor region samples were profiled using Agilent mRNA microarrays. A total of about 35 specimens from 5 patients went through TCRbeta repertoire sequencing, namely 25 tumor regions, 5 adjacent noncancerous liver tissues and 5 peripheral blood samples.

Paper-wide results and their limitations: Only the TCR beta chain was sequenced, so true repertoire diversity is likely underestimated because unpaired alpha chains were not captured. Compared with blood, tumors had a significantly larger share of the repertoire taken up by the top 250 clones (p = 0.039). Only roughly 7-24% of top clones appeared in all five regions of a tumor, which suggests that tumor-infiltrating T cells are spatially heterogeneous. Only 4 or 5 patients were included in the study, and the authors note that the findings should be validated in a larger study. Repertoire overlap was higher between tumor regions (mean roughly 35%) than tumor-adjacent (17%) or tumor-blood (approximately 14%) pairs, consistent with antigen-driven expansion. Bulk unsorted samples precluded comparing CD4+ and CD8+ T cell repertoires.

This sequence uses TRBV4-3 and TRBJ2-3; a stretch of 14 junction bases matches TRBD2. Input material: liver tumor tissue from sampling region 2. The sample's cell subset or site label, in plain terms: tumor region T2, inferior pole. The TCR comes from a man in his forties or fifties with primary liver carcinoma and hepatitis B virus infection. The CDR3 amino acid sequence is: CASSQDLPSGTSGRADTQYF. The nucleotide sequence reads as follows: TGCGCCAGCAGCCAAGATCTTCCCTCCGGGACTAGCGGGAGAGCAGATACGCAGTATTTT.